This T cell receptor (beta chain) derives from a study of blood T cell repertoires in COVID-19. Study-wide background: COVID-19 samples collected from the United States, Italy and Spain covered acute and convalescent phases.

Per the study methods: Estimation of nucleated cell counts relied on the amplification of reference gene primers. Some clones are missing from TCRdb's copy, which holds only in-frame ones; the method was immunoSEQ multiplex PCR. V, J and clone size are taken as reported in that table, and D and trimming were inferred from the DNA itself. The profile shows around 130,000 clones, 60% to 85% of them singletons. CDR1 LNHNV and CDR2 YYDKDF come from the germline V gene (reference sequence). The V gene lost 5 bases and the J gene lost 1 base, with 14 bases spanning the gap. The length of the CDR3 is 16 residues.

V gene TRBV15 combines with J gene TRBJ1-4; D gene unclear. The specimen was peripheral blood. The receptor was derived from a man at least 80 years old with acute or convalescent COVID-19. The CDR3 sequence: CATSPRSGLTNEKLFF. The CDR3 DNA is TGTGCCACCAGCCCCAGGTCGGGGTTAACTAATGAAAAACTGTTTTTT.